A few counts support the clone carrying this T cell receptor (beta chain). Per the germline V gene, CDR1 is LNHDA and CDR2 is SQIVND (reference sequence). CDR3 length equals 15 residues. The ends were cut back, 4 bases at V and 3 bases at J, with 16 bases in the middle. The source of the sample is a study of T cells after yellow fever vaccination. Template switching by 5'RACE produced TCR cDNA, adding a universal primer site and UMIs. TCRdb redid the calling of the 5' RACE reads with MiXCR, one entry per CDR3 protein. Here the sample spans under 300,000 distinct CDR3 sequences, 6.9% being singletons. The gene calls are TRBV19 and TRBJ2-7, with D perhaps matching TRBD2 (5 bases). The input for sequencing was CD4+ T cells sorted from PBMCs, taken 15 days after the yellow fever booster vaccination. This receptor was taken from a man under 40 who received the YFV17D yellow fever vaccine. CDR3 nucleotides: TGTGCCAGTAGTAGGCCCGAAGCGACTATCTACGAGCAGTACTTC. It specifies CASSRPEATIYEQYF. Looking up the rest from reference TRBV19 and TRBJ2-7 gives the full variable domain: DGGITQSPKYLFRKEGQNVTLSCEQNLNHDAMYWYRQDPGQGLRLIYYSQIVNDFQKGDIAEGYSVSREKKESFPLTVTSAQKNPTAFYLCASSRPEATIYEQYFGPGTRLTVT.